The present TCR beta chain was sequenced within a study of human T cells and chemical hapten exposure. J was trimmed by 7 bases and V by 7 bases; bases with no gene match: 20. CDR3 size: 18 residues. A single record per CDR3 protein comes from TCRdb applying MiXCR to the RACE reads. The profile shows under 95,000 distinct CDR3 sequences, around 8.8% of them singletons. This clonotype was counted only a few times. The antigen remains unidentified. General observations from the study: TCRs above 1 in 1000 frequency stayed constant with DPC sensitization.

Time point reported: healthy volunteer bleed at 2 weeks. RNA extraction used unfractionated whole blood as the source of total RNA. This clonotype originated in a female donor in good health. Some clones in this sample may be carry-over from other donors' samples. V usage is TRBV12-3 or TRBV12-4 and J usage is TRBJ2-1; the match to TRBD2 covers 9 bases. The specimen sequenced was whole blood. The CDR3 coding sequence is TGTGCCAGCACCAATAGTTCTGTTGGCGGGAGGGCTGGAAATGAGCAGTTCTTC. Its protein product is CASTNSSVGGRAGNEQFF.